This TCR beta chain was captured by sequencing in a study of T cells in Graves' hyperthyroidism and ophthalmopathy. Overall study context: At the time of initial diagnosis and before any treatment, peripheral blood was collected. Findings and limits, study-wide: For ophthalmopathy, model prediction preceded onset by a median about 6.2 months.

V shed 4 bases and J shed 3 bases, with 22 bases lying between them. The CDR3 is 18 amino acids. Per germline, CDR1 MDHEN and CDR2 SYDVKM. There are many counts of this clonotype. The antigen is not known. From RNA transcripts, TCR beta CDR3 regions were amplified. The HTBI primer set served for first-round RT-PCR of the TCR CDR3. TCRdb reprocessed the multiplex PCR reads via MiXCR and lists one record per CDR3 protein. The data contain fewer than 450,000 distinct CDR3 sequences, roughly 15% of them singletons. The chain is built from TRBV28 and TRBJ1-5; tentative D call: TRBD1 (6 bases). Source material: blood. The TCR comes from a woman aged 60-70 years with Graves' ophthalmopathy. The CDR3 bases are TGTGCCAGCAGTTCGACAGGCCCCAGGGAAGTGGTCAATCAGCCCCAGCATTTT. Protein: CASSSTGPREVVNQPQHF.